This TCR beta chain was found in a study of T cell responses to AZD1222 COVID-19 vaccine. Study results and caveats: The study reported that nearly half of spike-specific TCRs target unmutated variant regions. It was only 6 or 7 AZD1222 recipients who were seropositive at baseline. Clonal diversity may have been underestimated in mostly white British donors.

Using immunoSEQ multiplex PCR, the repertoire was profiled, and TCRdb retains in-frame clones only, with some absent. The sample has 50,000 to 65,000 clones, 80% to 90% seen once. Investigators merged groups given second doses at roughly 4 or roughly 12 weeks. Germline CDR1 reads SGHTA; CDR2 reads FQGTGA. CDR3 length: 19 amino acids. The ends lost 5 bases at V and 4 bases at J; junction bases unmatched: 17. As to this clone: What it binds is unknown.

The sample in question was peripheral blood, obtained 28 days after the second AZD1222 dose. This TCR derives from an adult who received the AZD1222 COVID-19 vaccine. The chain carries TRBV7-3 and TRBJ2-1; 10 positions match TRBD1. CDR3 region: CASSLPGTGVPSPYNEQFF. DNA for the CDR3: TGTGCCAGCAGCCTCCCCGGGACAGGGGTCCCATCCCCTTACAATGAGCAGTTCTTC.